This T cell receptor beta chain was sequenced during a study of blood T cell repertoires in COVID-19. About the study: The United States, Italy and Spain provided the acute and convalescent COVID-19 samples. PBMCs, B-cell-depleted T cells, or T cells provided the cDNA or gDNA that made up the material.

The CDR3 consists of 16 residues. Germline-derived CDR1 and CDR2 are LNHNV and YYDKDF (reference sequence). With V trimmed by 4 bases and J by 2 bases, 9 bases remained unmatched. The data were produced by immunoSEQ multiplex PCR, yet TCRdb's version contains in-frame clones alone and is incomplete. Here the sample spans 60,000 or so clones, 80% to 90% being singletons. V usage is TRBV15 and J usage is TRBJ1-1; 8 nucleotides agree with TRBD1. The TCR comes from a man aged 55 to 69 with active or convalescent COVID-19. Sequencing input: peripheral blood. DNA of the CDR3: TGTGCCACCAGCACCAGACAGGGGCTGGGAAACACTGAAGCTTTCTTT. This translates into CATSTRQGLGNTEAFF.